A single sample is the source of the 11 T cell receptor beta chains below, sequenced in a study of blood T cell repertoires in COVID-19. Assay used: immunoSEQ multiplex PCR; TCRdb lists only in-frame clones, some missing. The data contain approximately 68,000 clones, about 83% of them singletons. Sequences were obtained from peripheral blood. These receptor sequences come from a woman aged 60-75 years with acute or convalescent COVID-19.

This clone occurred once. The J gene is TRBJ2-7, the V gene TRBV19; D possibly corresponds to TRBD2 (6 bases). Germline CDR1 reads LNHDA; CDR2 reads SQIVND (reference sequence). V was shortened by 5 bases and J by 2 bases, with 16 bases between the two germline ends. This CDR3 has 15 amino acids. The CDR3 reads CASSQGSGAAYEQYF. The CDR3 region has the DNA TGTGCCAGTAGTCAGGGCTCGGGAGCCGCCTACGAGCAGTACTTC.

This clone has only a few counts. The chain uses TRBV24-1 and TRBJ1-2; 10 bases align to TRBD1. This CDR3 has 15 residues. The V segment lost 5 bases and the J segment 7 bases; nucleotides outside the gene matches: 9. Germline values: CDR1 KGHDR, CDR2 SFDVKD. The CDR3, as DNA: TGTGCCACCAGTGCTGGGGGACAGGGGATTTCTGGCTACACCTTC. It encodes CATSAGGQGISGYTF.

V is TRBV7-8 and J is TRBJ2-7; unclear D gene. CDR3 length: 13 residues. Germline CDR1 reads SGHVS; CDR2 reads FQNEAQ. Trimming shortened V by 3 bases and J by 3 bases, and 9 bases separated the two germline ends. CDR3 sequence (DNA): TGTGCCAGCAGCTTCGGGTCAGACTACGAGCAGTACTTC. Translation gives CASSFGSDYEQYF.

The V call is TRBV6-5, the J call TRBJ2-2; 11 bases line up with TRBD2. The germline gives CDR1 MNHEY, CDR2 SVGAGI. V shed 2 bases, J shed 4 bases, and the junction held 3 bases outside the gene matches. This CDR3 is built from 16 residues. The DNA for the CDR3 is TGTGCCAGCAGTTACCCCGGGACTAGCGGCACCGGGGAGCTGTTTTTT. Residues: CASSYPGTSGTGELFF.

The chain couples TRBV15 to TRBJ2-7, with TRBD2 matching over 11 bases. With 0 bases clipped from V and 6 bases from J, the junction kept 4 bases outside the gene matches. The CDR3 consists of 15 residues. CDR1 and CDR2 from the germline V gene are LNHNV and YYDKDF (reference sequence). The CDR3 spells CATSRELAGASEQYF. Here the CDR3 DNA reads TGTGCCACCAGCAGAGAACTAGCGGGGGCATCCGAGCAGTACTTC. The full variable domain, completed using reference TRBV15 and TRBJ2-7, is DAMVIQNPRYQVTQFGKPVTLSCSQTLNHNVMYWYQQKSSQAPKLLFHYYDKDFNNEADTPDNFQSRRPNTSFCFLDIRSPGLGDTAMYLCATSRELAGASEQYFGPGTRLTVT.

The chain joins TRBV11-2 to TRBJ2-5; no clear D gene. In germline, CDR1 is SGHAT, CDR2 FQNNGV. V was pared by 4 bases and J by 2 bases, with 8 bases between. This CDR3 is 13 amino acids long. CDR3 protein: CASSSTPQETQYF. In nucleotides, the CDR3 is TGTGCCAGCAGCTCCACACCTCAAGAGACCCAGTACTTC. Full variable domain (rest looked up from reference TRBV11-2 and TRBJ2-5): EAGVAQSPRYKIIEKRQSVAFWCNPISGHATLYWYQQILGQGPKLLIQFQNNGVVDDSQLPKDRFSAERLKGVDSTLKIQPAKLEDSAVYLCASSSTPQETQYFGPGTRLLVL.

This clone showed up just once. The rearrangement uses TRBV3-1 (or the pseudogene TRBV3-2) and TRBJ2-1, with TRBD2 matching 8 bases. CDR1 and CDR2 from the germline V gene are LGHDT and YNNKEL (reference sequence). The V and J ends lost 4 bases and 3 bases, in that order; junction bases with no gene match: 8. CDR3 length: 16 residues. CDR3 amino acids: CASSPRAGAFYNEQFF. CDR3 in DNA: TGTGCCAGCAGCCCTCGAGCGGGGGCCTTCTACAATGAGCAGTTCTTC.

A note on this clone: Other DNA sequences in this sample translate to the same CDR3. The chain employs TRBV5-1 and TRBJ2-3, with 11 bases that match TRBD2. Germline CDR1 SGHRS, CDR2 YFSETQ. CDR3 length: 13 residues. J was trimmed by 4 bases and V by 8 bases; bases with no gene match: 3. CDR3 bases: TGCGCCAGTGGACTAGCGGGTTCAGATACGCAGTATTTT. Its protein is CASGLAGSDTQYF.

The rearrangement uses TRBV5-1 and TRBJ1-3; no clear D gene. Trimming shortened V by 5 bases and J by 4 bases, and 10 bases separated the two germline ends. Germline assignment: CDR1 SGHRS and CDR2 YFSETQ. CDR3 length: 13 residues. CDR3 nucleotides: TGCGCCAGCAGACGGGAGTCCGGAAACACCATATATTTT. This sequence encodes CASRRESGNTIYF. Full variable domain (rest looked up from reference TRBV5-1 and TRBJ1-3): KAGVTQTPRYLIKTRGQQVTLSCSPISGHRSVSWYQQTPGQGLQFLFEYFSETQRNKGNFPGRFSGRQFSNSRSEMNVSTLELGDSALYLCASRRESGNTIYFGEGSWLTVV.

V is TRBV29-1 and J is TRBJ2-7; tentative D call: TRBD2 (6 bases). V shed 6 bases and J shed 5 bases, with 17 bases lying between them. Germline V gene sequence: CDR1 SQVTM, CDR2 ANQGSEA. This CDR3 contains 13 residues. The CDR3: CSVKDPAGNEQYF. For the CDR3, the DNA is TGCAGCGTAAAGGACCCGGCGGGAAACGAGCAGTACTTC.

The rearrangement joins TRBV6-5 to TRBJ2-7, with TRBD1 identical over 12 bases. Germline CDR1 and CDR2: MNHEY and SVGAGI. V lost 4 bases, J lost 2 bases, and 3 bases stayed unmatched. This CDR3 region has 15 residues. The CDR3 sequence is CASSWGTGGPYEQYF. In nucleotides, the CDR3 is TGTGCCAGCAGTTGGGGGACAGGGGGCCCCTACGAGCAGTACTTC.